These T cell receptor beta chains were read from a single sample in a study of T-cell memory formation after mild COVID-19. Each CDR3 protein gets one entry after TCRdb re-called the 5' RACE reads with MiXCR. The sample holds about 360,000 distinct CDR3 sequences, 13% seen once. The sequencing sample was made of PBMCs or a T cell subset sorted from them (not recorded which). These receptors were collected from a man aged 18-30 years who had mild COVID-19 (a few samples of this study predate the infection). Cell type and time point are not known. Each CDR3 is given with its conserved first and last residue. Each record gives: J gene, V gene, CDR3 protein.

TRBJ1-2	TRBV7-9	CASRQGLYGYTF
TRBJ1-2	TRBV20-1	CSASGGVYGYTF
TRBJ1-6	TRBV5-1	CASSSGTPSSYNSPLHF
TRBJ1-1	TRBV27	CASSPLLNTEAFF
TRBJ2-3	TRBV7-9	CASSHSTGGTDTQYF
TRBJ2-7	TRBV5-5	CASSTIAYEQYF
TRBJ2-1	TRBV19	CASRQRPLYEQFF
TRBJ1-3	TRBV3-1	CASSQPPGTAGNTIYF
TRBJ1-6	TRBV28	CASSQEEVGNSPLHF
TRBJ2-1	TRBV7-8	CASSQGSAGREQFF
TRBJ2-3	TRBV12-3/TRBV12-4	CASSFVMWGRTDTQYF
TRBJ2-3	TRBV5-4	CASSLAWGRGTDTQYF
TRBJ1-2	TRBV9	CASSRPYRDRGNYGYTF
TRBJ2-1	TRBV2	CASSVGPQGNEQFF
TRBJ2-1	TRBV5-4	CASSLDRAKYNEQFF
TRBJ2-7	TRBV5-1	CASRTGLEQYF
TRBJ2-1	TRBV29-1	CSVSQVNEQFF
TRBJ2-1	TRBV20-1	CSARQYNEQFF
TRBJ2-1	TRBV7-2	CASRRSGQGLNEQFF
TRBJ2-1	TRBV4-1	CASSQSSYNEQFF
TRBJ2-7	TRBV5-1	CASSPGGTVTTGQYF
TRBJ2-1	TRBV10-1	CASSPGQGASEQFF
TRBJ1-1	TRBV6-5	CASSYSGLFNTEAFF
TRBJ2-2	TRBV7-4	CASWQENTGKLFF
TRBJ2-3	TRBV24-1	CATSSASGSTDTQYF
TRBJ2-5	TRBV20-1	CSSPIQGVIETQYF
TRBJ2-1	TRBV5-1	CASSLQGIYNEQFF
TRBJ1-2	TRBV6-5	CASSYSRTDGYTF
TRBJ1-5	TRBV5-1	CASSSGEGSNQPQHF
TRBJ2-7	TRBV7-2	CASVGVEEYEQYF
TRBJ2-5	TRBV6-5	CASSYSGGTEETQYF
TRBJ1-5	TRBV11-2	CASSKGTSESQPQHF